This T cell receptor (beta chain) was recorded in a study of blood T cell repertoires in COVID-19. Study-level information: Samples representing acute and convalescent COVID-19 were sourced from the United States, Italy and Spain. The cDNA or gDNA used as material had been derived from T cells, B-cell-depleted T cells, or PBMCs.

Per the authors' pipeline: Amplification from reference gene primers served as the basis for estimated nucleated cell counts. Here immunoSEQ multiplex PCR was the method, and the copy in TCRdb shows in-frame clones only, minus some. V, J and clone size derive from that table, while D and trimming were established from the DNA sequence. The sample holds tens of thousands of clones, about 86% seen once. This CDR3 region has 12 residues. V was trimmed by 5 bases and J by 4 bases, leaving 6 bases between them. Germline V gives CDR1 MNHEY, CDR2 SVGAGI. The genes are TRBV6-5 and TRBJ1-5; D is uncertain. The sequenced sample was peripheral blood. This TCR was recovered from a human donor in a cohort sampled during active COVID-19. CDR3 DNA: TGTGCCAGCAGTCACAGAAATCAGCCCCAGCATTTT. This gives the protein CASSHRNQPQHF.